This TCR beta chain originates from a study of blood T cell repertoires in COVID-19. In the study overall: Material from acute and convalescent COVID-19 was sourced from the United States, Italy and Spain. Nucleic acid was either cDNA or gDNA, and it came from T cells, B-cell-depleted T cells, or PBMCs.

Trimming cost V 5 bases and J 7 bases, with 8 bases left between them. This CDR3 region has 10 residues. Germline V gives CDR1 DFQATT, CDR2 SNEGSKA (reference sequence). As originally analysed: It was from reference gene primer amplification that nucleated cell counts were estimated. The protocol was immunoSEQ multiplex PCR, while the TCRdb copy is restricted to in-frame clones and leaves out a portion. Clone size and the V and J calls come from that table; the DNA yielded D and trimming. Of about 59,000 clones in the sample, about 70% are singletons; the top ten hold 15% to 20%. The chain uses TRBV20-1 and TRBJ1-1, with D unclear. Sequencing used peripheral blood. This TCR derives from a woman between 50 and 59 years old with active or convalescent COVID-19. This CDR3 is CSASTFEAFF. The CDR3 coding sequence is TGCAGTGCTTCTACCTTTGAAGCTTTCTTT.